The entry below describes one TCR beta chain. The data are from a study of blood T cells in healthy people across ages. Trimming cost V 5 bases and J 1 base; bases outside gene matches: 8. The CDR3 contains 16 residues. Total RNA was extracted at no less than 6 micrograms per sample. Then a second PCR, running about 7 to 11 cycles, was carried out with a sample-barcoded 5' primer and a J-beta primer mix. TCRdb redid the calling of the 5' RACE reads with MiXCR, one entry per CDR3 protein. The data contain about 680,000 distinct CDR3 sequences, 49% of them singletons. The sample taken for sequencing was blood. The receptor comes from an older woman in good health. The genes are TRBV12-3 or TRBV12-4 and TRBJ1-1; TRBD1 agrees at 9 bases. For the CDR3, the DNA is TGTGCCAGCAGTCCTTTGGACAGGGGCGAGAACACTGAAGCTTTCTTT. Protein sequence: CASSPLDRGENTEAFF.